This TCR beta chain was sequenced for a study of blood T cell repertoires in COVID-19. On the study more broadly: T cells, B-cell-depleted T cells, or PBMCs supplied cDNA or gDNA.

Assay used: immunoSEQ multiplex PCR; TCRdb lists only in-frame clones, some missing. This table holds around 230,000 clones, 65% to 90% found once. Germline values: CDR1 SNHLY, CDR2 FYNNEI. This CDR3 contains 14 residues. V was pared by 5 bases and J by 7 bases, with 6 bases of the junction left unmatched. This receptor was identified in a man in his forties or fifties who had recovered from COVID-19. Sequenced: peripheral blood. The chain recombines TRBV2 with TRBJ2-5; 11 bases are a match to TRBD2. The DNA for the CDR3 is TGTGCCAGCAGTTTTAGCGGGAGGGGGGGGACCCAGTACTTC. Translating gives CASSFSGRGGTQYF.